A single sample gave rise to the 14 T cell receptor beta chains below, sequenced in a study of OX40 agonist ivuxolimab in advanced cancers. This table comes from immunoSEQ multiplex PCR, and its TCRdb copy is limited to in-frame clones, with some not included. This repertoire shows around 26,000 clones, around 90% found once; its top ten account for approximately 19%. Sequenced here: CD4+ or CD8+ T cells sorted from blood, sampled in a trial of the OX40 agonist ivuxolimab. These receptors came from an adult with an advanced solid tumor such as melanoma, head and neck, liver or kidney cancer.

CDR3 coding DNA: TGTGCCAGCAGCTTGGGGGGGAGCACTGAAGCTTTCTTT. Translating gives CASSLGGSTEAFF. The rearrangement links TRBV5-4 to TRBJ1-1, with D possibly being TRBD1 (5 bases). This CDR3 region has 13 residues. Trimming left V 0 bases short and J 4 bases short, with 7 bases between. From germline, CDR1 is SGHNT and CDR2 YYREEE (reference sequence).

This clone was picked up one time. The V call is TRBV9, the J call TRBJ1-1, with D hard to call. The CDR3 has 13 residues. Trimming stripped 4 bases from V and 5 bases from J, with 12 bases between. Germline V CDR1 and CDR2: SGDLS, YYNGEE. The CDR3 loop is CASSPSGWTEAFF. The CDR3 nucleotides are TGTGCCAGCAGCCCCAGCGGTTGGACTGAAGCTTTCTTT. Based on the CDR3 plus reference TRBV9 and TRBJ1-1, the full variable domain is DSGVTQTPKHLITATGQRVTLRCSPRSGDLSVYWYQQSLDQGLQFLIQYYNGEERAKGNILERFSAQQFPDLHSELNLSSLELGDSALYFCASSPSGWTEAFFGQGTRLTVV.

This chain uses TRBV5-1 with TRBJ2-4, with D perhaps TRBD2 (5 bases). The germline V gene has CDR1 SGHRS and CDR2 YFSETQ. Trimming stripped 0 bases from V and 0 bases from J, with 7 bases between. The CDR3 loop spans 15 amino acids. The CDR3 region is CASSLVGVAKNIQYF. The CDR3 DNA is TGCGCCAGCAGCTTGGTCGGGGTAGCCAAAAACATTCAGTACTTC.

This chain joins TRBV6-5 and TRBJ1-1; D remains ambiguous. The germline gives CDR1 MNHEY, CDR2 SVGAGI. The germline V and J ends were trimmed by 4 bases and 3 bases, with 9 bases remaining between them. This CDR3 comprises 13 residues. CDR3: CASSSEVYTEAFF. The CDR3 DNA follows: TGTGCCAGCAGTTCAGAGGTGTACACTGAAGCTTTCTTT.

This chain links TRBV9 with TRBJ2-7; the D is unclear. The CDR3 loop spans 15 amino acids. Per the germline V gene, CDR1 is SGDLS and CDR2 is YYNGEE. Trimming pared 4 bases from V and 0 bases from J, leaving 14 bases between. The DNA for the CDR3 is TGTGCCAGCAGCCAATCCGCGACCACCTCCTACGAGCAGTACTTC. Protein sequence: CASSQSATTSYEQYF.

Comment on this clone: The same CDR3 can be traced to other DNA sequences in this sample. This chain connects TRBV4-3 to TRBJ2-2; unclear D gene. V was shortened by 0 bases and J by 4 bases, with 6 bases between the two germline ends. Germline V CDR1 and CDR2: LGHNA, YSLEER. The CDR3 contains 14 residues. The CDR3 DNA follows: TGCGCCAGCAGCCAAGATAGAGGCACCGGGGAGCTGTTTTTT. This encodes CASSQDRGTGELFF.

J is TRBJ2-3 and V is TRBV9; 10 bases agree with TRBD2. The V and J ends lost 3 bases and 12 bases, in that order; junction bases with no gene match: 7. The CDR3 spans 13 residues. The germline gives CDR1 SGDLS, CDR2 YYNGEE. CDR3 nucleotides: TGTGCCAGCAGCGGTAGCGGGGGGTTATCTCAGTATTTT. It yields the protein CASSGSGGLSQYF.

The CDR3 region has the DNA TGCAGCGTCTTGGGGGACAATCAGCCCCAGCATTTT. It is translated as CSVLGDNQPQHF. J is TRBJ1-5 and V is TRBV29-1; the D gene is possibly TRBD1 (5 bases). The germline V gene has CDR1 SQVTM and CDR2 ANQGSEA. The germline V and J ends were trimmed by 6 bases and 3 bases, with 9 bases remaining between them. There are 12 residues in the CDR3.

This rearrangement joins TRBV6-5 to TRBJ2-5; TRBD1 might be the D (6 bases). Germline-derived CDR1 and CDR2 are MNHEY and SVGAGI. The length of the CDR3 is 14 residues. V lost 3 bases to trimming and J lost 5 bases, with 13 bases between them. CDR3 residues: CASSYIAGEETQYF. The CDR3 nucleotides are TGTGCCAGCAGTTATATCGCAGGGGAGGAGACCCAGTACTTC.

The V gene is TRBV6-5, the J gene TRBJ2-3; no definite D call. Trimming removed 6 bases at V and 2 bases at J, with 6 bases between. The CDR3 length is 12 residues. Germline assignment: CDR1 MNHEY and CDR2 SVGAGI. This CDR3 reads CASSPSTDTQYF. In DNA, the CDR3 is TGTGCCAGCAGCCCATCCACAGATACGCAGTATTTT.

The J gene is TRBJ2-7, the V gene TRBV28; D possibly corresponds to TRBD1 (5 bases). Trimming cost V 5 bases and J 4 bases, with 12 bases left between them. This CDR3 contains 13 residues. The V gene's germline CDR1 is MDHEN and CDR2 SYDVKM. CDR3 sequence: CASSPIDSYEQYF. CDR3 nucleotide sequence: TGTGCCAGCAGTCCGATCGACAGTTACGAGCAGTACTTC.

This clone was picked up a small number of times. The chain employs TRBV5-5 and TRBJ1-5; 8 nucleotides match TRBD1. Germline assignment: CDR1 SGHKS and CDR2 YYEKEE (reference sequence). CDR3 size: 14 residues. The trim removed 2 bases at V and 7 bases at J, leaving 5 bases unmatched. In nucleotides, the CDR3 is TGTGCCAGCAGCTTCGGACAGGGAAGCCAGCCCCAGCATTTT. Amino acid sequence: CASSFGQGSQPQHF.

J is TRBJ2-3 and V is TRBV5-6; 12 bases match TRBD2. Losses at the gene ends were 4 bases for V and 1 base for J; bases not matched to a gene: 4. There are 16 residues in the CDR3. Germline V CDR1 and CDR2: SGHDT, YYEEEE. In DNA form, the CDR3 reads TGTGCCAGCAGCGAAGGACTAGCGGGGCGCACAGATACGCAGTATTTT. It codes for CASSEGLAGRTDTQYF. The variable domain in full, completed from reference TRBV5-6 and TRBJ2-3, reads DAGVTQSPTHLIKTRGQQVTLRCSPKSGHDTVSWYQQALGQGPQFIFQYYEEEERQRGNFPDRFSGHQFPNYSSELNVNALLLGDSALYLCASSEGLAGRTDTQYFGPGTRLTVL.

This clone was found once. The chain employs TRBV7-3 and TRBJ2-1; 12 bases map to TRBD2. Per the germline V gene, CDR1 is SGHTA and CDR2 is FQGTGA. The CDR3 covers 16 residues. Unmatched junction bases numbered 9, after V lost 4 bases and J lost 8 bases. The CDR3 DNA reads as TGTGCCAGCAGCTCCGTCCTAGCGGGAGGGCCGGATGAGCAGTTCTTC. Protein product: CASSSVLAGGPDEQFF.